The 20 T cell receptor beta chains below come from one sample, sequenced in a study of blood T cell repertoires in COVID-19. The repertoire was sequenced with immunoSEQ multiplex PCR; TCRdb's copy has only in-frame clones and lacks some. The sample lists 150,000 to 200,000 clones; 93% were seen once. Material: peripheral blood. These receptors came from a woman aged 55 to 70 with COVID-19, enrolled during active disease.

The J gene is TRBJ2-5, the V gene TRBV12-3 or TRBV12-4, with TRBD2 identical over 9 bases. With 6 bases clipped from V and 5 bases from J, the junction kept 4 bases outside the gene matches. This CDR3 is 13 amino acids long. Written as DNA, the CDR3 is TGTGCCAGCAGACCTAGCGGGGTGGAGACCCAGTACTTC. Translation gives CASRPSGVETQYF.

V and J are TRBV7-8 and TRBJ1-5, with a possible D match to TRBD1 (6 bases). The CDR3 runs to 18 residues. The germline V gene has CDR1 SGHVS and CDR2 FQNEAQ. The ends were cut back, 5 bases at V and 0 bases at J, with 20 bases in the middle. The CDR3, as DNA: TGTGCCAGCAGCAACGCCTTTGGGACATATAATAGCAATCAGCCCCAGCATTTT. Its translation: CASSNAFGTYNSNQPQHF.

The J gene is TRBJ1-1, the V gene TRBV5-8; tentative D call: TRBD1 (5 bases). The CDR3 is 15 residues long. Germline V lookup: CDR1 SGHTS, CDR2 YDEGEE. Between the trimmed V and J ends, which lost 4 bases and 1 base, there was a span of 14 bases. CDR3 sequence: CASSPDQTENTEAFF. CDR3 sequence (DNA): TGTGCCAGCAGCCCCGATCAGACAGAGAACACTGAAGCTTTCTTT.

This sequence joins TRBV7-2 and TRBJ1-4; TRBD1 agrees at 7 bases. Unmatched junction bases numbered 7, after V lost 6 bases and J lost 3 bases. CDR3 length: 15 residues. Germline values: CDR1 SGHTA, CDR2 FQGNSA. The CDR3 DNA is TGTGCCAGCAGGGGCACCGGGACAGCTAATGAAAAACTGTTTTTT. Protein: CASRGTGTANEKLFF. The full variable domain, rest sourced from reference TRBV7-2 and TRBJ1-4, is GAGVSQSPSNKVTEKGKDVELRCDPISGHTALYWYRQSLGQGLEFLIYFQGNSAPDKSGLPSDRFSAERTGGSVSTLTIQRTQQEDSAVYLCASRGTGTANEKLFFGSGTQLSVL.

V usage is TRBV9 and J usage is TRBJ2-2; D is uncertain. V gave up 0 bases and J gave up 4 bases, with 7 bases separating them. Germline V CDR1 and CDR2: SGDLS, YYNGEE. This CDR3 contains 14 residues. The CDR3 DNA is TGTGCCAGCAGCGTAGTAGACTCCACCGGGGAGCTGTTTTTT. Translating gives CASSVVDSTGELFF.

The genes are TRBV18 and TRBJ2-1; 15 nucleotides match TRBD2. The CDR3 contains 19 residues. The V and J ends lost 3 bases and 1 base, in that order; junction bases with no gene match: 7. The germline gives CDR1 KGHSH, CDR2 LQKENI. The CDR3 protein is CASSPDGTSGGPSYNEQFF. CDR3 coding DNA: TGTGCCAGCTCACCGGATGGGACTAGCGGGGGGCCGTCCTACAATGAGCAGTTCTTC.

The CDR3 protein is CASSDYREQPQHF. DNA of the CDR3: TGCGCCAGCAGTGATTACAGGGAACAGCCCCAGCATTTT. V is TRBV10-2 and J is TRBJ1-5; a possible D gene is TRBD1 (6 bases). Looked up from germline, CDR1 is WSHSY and CDR2 is SAAADI. The CDR3 is 13 residues long. The germline V and J ends were trimmed by 3 bases and 7 bases, with 10 bases remaining between them.

The CDR3 bases are TGTGCCACCAGCAGAGATCTAGGCTATGGCTACACCTTC. This sequence encodes CATSRDLGYGYTF. This chain uses TRBV15 with TRBJ1-2; the D is unclear. V lost 0 bases and J 4 bases, leaving 6 bases between the germline ends. The length of the CDR3 is 13 residues. Germline-derived CDR1 and CDR2 are LNHNV and YYDKDF (reference sequence).

The chain couples TRBV9 to TRBJ1-6, with D possibly being TRBD1 (5 bases). This CDR3 region has 14 residues. Germline V gene sequence: CDR1 SGDLS, CDR2 YYNGEE. V lost 2 bases and J lost 5, with 8 bases in between. The DNA for the CDR3 is TGTGCCAGCAGCGTGGGGGGGGATAATTCACCCCTCCACTTT. Its protein product is CASSVGGDNSPLHF.

The chain carries TRBV7-3 and TRBJ2-1; D uncertain. Per germline, CDR1 SGHTA and CDR2 FQGTGA. This CDR3 region has 13 residues. V was clipped by 5 bases and J by 8 bases, with 13 bases between them. CDR3 protein: CASSRYSTDEQFF. CDR3 sequence (DNA): TGTGCCAGCAGCCGATATAGCACTGATGAGCAGTTCTTC.

J is TRBJ2-2 and V is TRBV19; D not certain. Trimming pared 3 bases from V and 4 bases from J, leaving 21 bases between. The CDR3 consists of 18 residues. The germline CDR1 and CDR2 sequences are LNHDA and SQIVND (reference sequence). The CDR3 DNA is TGTGCCAGTAGTATGTCAGAGGTGTACTCACCGGCCACCGGGGAGCTGTTTTTT. It translates to CASSMSEVYSPATGELFF.

In this sample, this clone turned up once. The chain joins TRBV2 to TRBJ1-5, with 7 bases lining up with TRBD1. The CDR3 sequence is 15 residues long. The junction had 9 bases not matched to a gene; V was cut back by 8 bases and J by 2 bases. The germline CDR1 and CDR2 sequences are SNHLY and FYNNEI. CDR3 nucleotide sequence: TGTGCCAGCGGGGGGACAGCGAGGGGCAATCAGCCCCAGCATTTT. Translation: CASGGTARGNQPQHF.

The chain combines TRBV29-1 with TRBJ2-3; D perhaps matches TRBD2 (6 bases). CDR1 is SQVTM and CDR2 is ANQGSEA in the germline V gene. The CDR3 contains 16 residues. CDR3 sequence: CSSTPPAGRLTDTQYF. The CDR3 DNA reads TGCAGTTCGACGCCCCCGGCGGGGAGGCTGACAGATACGCAGTATTTT.

The chain employs TRBV12-3 or TRBV12-4 and TRBJ1-3; D is ambiguous. This CDR3 spans 11 amino acids. V lost 5 bases and J 3 bases, leaving 2 bases between the germline ends. CDR3 sequence (DNA): TGTGCCAGCAGTCGTGGAAACACCATATATTTT. It is translated as CASSRGNTIYF.

This clone was detected once. Other DNA sequences in the same sample also yield this CDR3. The genes are TRBV12-3 or TRBV12-4 and TRBJ1-5; D is unresolved. The CDR3 spans 13 residues. V shed 3 bases and J shed 4 bases, with 7 bases lying between them. The CDR3 coding sequence is TGTGCCAGCAGTTTCTCCGGTAATCAGCCCCAGCATTTT. Translated: CASSFSGNQPQHF.

V gene TRBV9 combines with J gene TRBJ2-2; no definite D call. The CDR3 has 16 amino acids. V was trimmed by 6 bases and J by 1 base, leaving 16 bases between them. Germline CDR1 SGDLS, CDR2 YYNGEE. The CDR3 region is CASNRNAVVNTGELFF. The CDR3 DNA reads TGTGCCAGCAACCGAAACGCGGTGGTGAACACCGGGGAGCTGTTTTTT.

The chain employs TRBV7-9 and TRBJ2-1, with TRBD1 identical over 10 bases. V dropped 6 bases and J dropped 5; count of bases not matched to a gene: 10. Germline V gene data show CDR1 as SEHNR and CDR2 as FQNEAQ (reference sequence). The CDR3 totals 16 residues. This CDR3 reads CASRKRETGGHNEQFF. For the CDR3, the DNA is TGTGCCAGCAGGAAAAGGGAGACAGGGGGCCACAATGAGCAGTTCTTC.

The chain couples TRBV2 to TRBJ1-2; TRBD1 might be the D (6 bases). Trimming shortened V by 7 bases and J by 6 bases, and 15 bases separated the two germline ends. Germline-derived CDR1 and CDR2 are SNHLY and FYNNEI. The CDR3 length is 13 residues. The CDR3 DNA follows: TGTGCCAGCAATGTCTGGGCAGGGGATGGCTACACCTTC. The encoded protein is CASNVWAGDGYTF.

This chain joins TRBV19 and TRBJ1-2; D possibly corresponds to TRBD1 (6 bases). The CDR3 consists of 14 residues. V was trimmed by 4 bases and J by 11 bases, leaving 20 bases between them. Germline V CDR1 and CDR2: LNHDA, SQIVND (reference sequence). CDR3 sequence: CASSTDDKTGSYTF. The CDR3 DNA follows: TGTGCCAGTAGTACCGACGATAAAACAGGGAGTTACACCTTC.

The chain combines TRBV7-2 with TRBJ1-2; D might be TRBD1 (5 bases). V was cut by 1 base and J by 4 bases, with 13 bases left in between. Germline-derived CDR1 and CDR2 are SGHTA and FQGNSA. CDR3 length equals 15 residues. The CDR3 here is CASSLDGGEIYGYTF. Here the CDR3 DNA reads TGTGCCAGCAGCTTAGACGGGGGGGAAATCTATGGCTACACCTTC.